The text below deals with one T cell receptor beta chain. Its matching antigen is unknown. This sample is part of a study of radiotherapy plus CTLA-4 blockade in lung cancer. Overall study context: Under 20% of patients responded objectively, and about 32% achieved disease control. Findings and limits, study-wide: Response was reportedly best predicted by early blood T cell clone dynamics, with interferon-beta.

This CDR3 region has 15 residues. V lost 0 bases and J lost 5, with 11 bases in between. Germline-derived CDR1 and CDR2 are SGHDN and FVKESK. Sequencing was performed with immunoSEQ multiplex PCR; in TCRdb, only in-frame clones are kept and a portion is missing. The data show roughly 120,000 clones, with 78% seen just once and approximately 4.7% held by the top ten. Alongside CTLA-4 blockade with ipilimumab, patients with chemo-refractory metastatic non-small-cell lung cancer received focal radiation. The receptor was isolated from a human donor with non-small cell lung cancer who had a partial response to radiotherapy plus ipilimumab. Sequencing was performed on peripheral blood, taken from a patient treated with radiotherapy plus ipilimumab. V usage is TRBV14 and J usage is TRBJ2-1; no reliable D call. The CDR3 DNA is TGTGCCAGCAGCCAAGACGACGGCAGGAACAATGAGCAGTTCTTC. Protein product: CASSQDDGRNNEQFF.